These 24 T cell receptor beta chains came from one sample sequenced in a study of CD8+ T cells in alopecia areata. Sequencing templates came from extracted RNA that was reverse transcribed into cDNA. The method was immunoSEQ multiplex PCR; TCRdb's version includes in-frame clones alone and lacks a portion of them. The table has 220,000 or so clones, around 62% seen once; the top ten hold around 0.44%. The source material was CD4+ T cells sorted from blood, sampled at week 0. The origin of the receptors is a human donor with alopecia areata.

The genes are TRBV29-1 and TRBJ2-1; TRBD1 matches at 8 bases. CDR1 is SQVTM and CDR2 is ANQGSEA in the germline V gene. V shed 3 bases and J 6 bases; nucleotides not matched to a gene: 1. This CDR3 has 12 amino acids. The CDR3 reads CSVETGVNEQFF. CDR3 DNA sequence: TGCAGCGTTGAGACAGGGGTCAATGAGCAGTTCTTC.

This chain joins TRBV6-5 and TRBJ2-1; the match to TRBD1 covers 7 bases. V shed 5 bases and J 5 bases; nucleotides not matched to a gene: 6. CDR1 and CDR2 from the germline V gene are MNHEY and SVGAGI. The CDR3 sequence is 14 residues long. CDR3 DNA: TGTGCCAGCAGTAAATCCGGGACAGACAATGAGCAGTTCTTC. The encoded protein is CASSKSGTDNEQFF.

The chain employs TRBV29-1 and TRBJ2-1; 11 nucleotides line up with TRBD2. The germline CDR1 and CDR2 sequences are SQVTM and ANQGSEA. The CDR3 is 15 amino acids. Trimming took 4 bases from V and 8 from J; bases not matched to a gene: 10. The CDR3 sequence: CSVARASGRSDEQFF. The CDR3 coding sequence is TGCAGCGTTGCCCGCGCTAGCGGGAGGTCAGATGAGCAGTTCTTC.

This chain links TRBV6-1 with TRBJ1-5, with 7 bases identical to TRBD1. The CDR3 contains 16 residues. CDR1 and CDR2 from the germline V gene are MNHNS and SASEGT. Trimming at V came to 2 bases and at J to 2 bases, leaving 6 bases not matched to a gene. Written as DNA, the CDR3 is TGTGCCAGCAGTGAACAGGGGGTTTATGGCAATCAGCCCCAGCATTTT. It encodes CASSEQGVYGNQPQHF.

The CDR3 reads CASRPRGAGTEAFF. For the CDR3, the DNA is TGTGCCAGCAGACCTAGGGGGGCAGGCACTGAAGCTTTCTTT. The chain links TRBV2 to TRBJ1-1; perhaps TRBD1 as D (6 bases). The CDR3 is 14 amino acids. The V end lost 6 bases, the J end lost 4 bases, and 15 bases lay between the germline ends. Germline V gene lookup returns CDR1 SNHLY and CDR2 FYNNEI.

In this sample, this clone turned up a few times. This chain connects TRBV5-1 to TRBJ2-7; 11 positions agree with TRBD2. The germline gives CDR1 SGHRS, CDR2 YFSETQ. The J segment lost 2 bases and the V segment lost 4 bases, leaving 5 bases of the junction unmatched. This CDR3 comprises 15 residues. The chain's CDR3 is CASSLASGGPYEQYF. CDR3 sequence (DNA): TGCGCCAGCAGCCTCGCTAGCGGGGGGCCCTACGAGCAGTACTTC.

Remarks on this clone: The CDR3 end shows no conserved phenylalanine or tryptophan, and so a read error is likely. It is unclear where the CDR3 begins or ends on the DNA, so no DNA is shown, and the CDR3 is as TCRdb lists it. This chain's CDR3 is CASSSGTC. The rearrangement uses TRBV27 and TRBJ1-1. Germline CDR1 MNHEY, CDR2 SMNVEV (reference sequence). The CDR3 has 8 amino acids, counting both end residues.

The rearrangement joins TRBV2 to TRBJ2-7; D remains unclear. This CDR3 has 14 amino acids. In germline, CDR1 is SNHLY, CDR2 FYNNEI. V dropped 9 bases and J dropped 2 bases, with 17 bases sitting between them. CDR3 DNA sequence: TGTGCCAGGTCAGACACCATCTCGCCCTACGAGCAGTACTTC. Residues: CARSDTISPYEQYF.

The CDR3 coding sequence is TGTGCCAGCTCACCTCAGGGGATTCGGAGCAATCAGCCCCAGCATTTT. It codes for CASSPQGIRSNQPQHF. This chain links TRBV18 with TRBJ1-5; possible D gene TRBD1, 6 bases. This CDR3 comprises 16 residues. Trimming cost V 3 bases and J 1 base, with 13 bases left between them. Germline V lookup: CDR1 KGHSH, CDR2 LQKENI.

The chain combines TRBV7-9 with TRBJ2-1, with D tentatively TRBD2 (6 bases). The CDR3 loop spans 15 amino acids. V lost 4 bases, J lost 9 bases, and 19 bases lay in between. Germline values: CDR1 SEHNR, CDR2 FQNEAQ (reference sequence). CDR3 nucleotide sequence: TGTGCCAGCAGCTCCCCGGGGCGGCGGGAAGGTGAGCAGTTCTTC. The encoded protein is CASSSPGRREGEQFF.

The J gene is TRBJ2-3, the V gene TRBV28; 10 positions match TRBD1. CDR3 length: 16 amino acids. Germline CDR1 MDHEN, CDR2 SYDVKM. The J segment lost 4 bases and the V segment lost 4 bases, leaving 8 bases of the junction unmatched. The CDR3 loop is CASSSYGTGDADTQYF. The CDR3 nucleotides read TGTGCCAGCAGTTCCTATGGGACAGGGGATGCAGATACGCAGTATTTT.

In this sample, this clone turned up many times. The chain combines TRBV6-5 with TRBJ2-2; 10 bases are shared with TRBD2. Germline trimming cut 8 bases from V and 4 bases from J; bases unmatched to any gene: 4. This CDR3 comprises 14 residues. Germline V CDR1 and CDR2: MNHEY, SVGAGI. The CDR3 sequence: CASLRLAGTGELFF. The CDR3 DNA follows: TGTGCCAGCTTGCGACTAGCGGGCACCGGGGAGCTGTTTTTT.

This chain connects TRBV5-1 to TRBJ2-7; 9 bases are a match to TRBD2. CDR1 is SGHRS and CDR2 is YFSETQ in the germline V gene. The CDR3 spans 16 residues. J lost 6 bases, V lost 1 base, and 11 bases had no gene match. CDR3 nucleotides: TGCGCCAGCAGCTTGTCAAGACTAGCGGCCGCCGGCGAGCAGTACTTC. Residues: CASSLSRLAAAGEQYF.

The rearrangement uses TRBV27 and TRBJ2-3, with D hard to call. This CDR3 region has 14 residues. V dropped 6 bases and J dropped 0 bases, with 10 bases sitting between them. CDR1 and CDR2 from the germline V gene are MNHEY and SMNVEV (reference sequence). CDR3 bases: TGTGCCAGCAGCATGACCAGAAGCACAGATACGCAGTATTTT. Its translation: CASSMTRSTDTQYF.

This clone was found a few times. Germline and junction disagree at one end, which may indicate a read error. The V call is TRBV4-1, the J call TRBJ2-1; tentatively, D is TRBD2 (6 bases). Germline V gene data show CDR1 as MGHRA and CDR2 as YSYEKL. The CDR3 is made up of 14 amino acids. As DNA, the CDR3 is TGTGCCAGCAGCCAAGAGGGAGGAGTCAATGAGCAGTTCTTC. Translation gives CASSQEGGVNEQFF.

The chain combines TRBV29-1 with TRBJ1-2; D ambiguous. V was shortened by 4 bases and J by 0 bases, with 12 bases between the two germline ends. This CDR3 comprises 14 residues. CDR1 SQVTM and CDR2 ANQGSEA come from the germline V gene. CDR3 nucleotide sequence: TGCAGCGTTGGGAGCCAAGGAGCTAACTATGGCTACACCTTC. Amino acids: CSVGSQGANYGYTF. The whole variable domain, filled in from reference TRBV29-1 and TRBJ1-2, reads SAVISQKPSRDICQRGTSLTIQCQVDSQVTMMFWYRQQPGQSLTLIATANQGSEATYESGFVIDKFPISRPNLTFSTLTVSNMSPEDSSIYLCSVGSQGANYGYTFGSGTRLTVV.

This chain joins TRBV30 and TRBJ2-4; 10 bases match TRBD1. V shed 7 bases and J 0 bases; nucleotides not matched to a gene: 12. Germline CDR1 GTSNPN, CDR2 SVGIG (reference sequence). The CDR3 spans 17 residues. CDR3 nucleotides: TGTGCCTCGCAAACCAGGGACAGGGGTGGAGCCAAAAACATTCAGTACTTC. This gives the protein CASQTRDRGGAKNIQYF.

The J gene is TRBJ2-2, the V gene TRBV9, with D hard to call. Trimming stripped 5 bases from V and 4 bases from J, with 3 bases between. Germline V gene lookup returns CDR1 SGDLS and CDR2 YYNGEE. This CDR3 is 11 amino acids long. The CDR3 DNA sequence: TGTGCCAGCAGTCGCACCGGGGAGCTGTTTTTT. Its translation is CASSRTGELFF.

The chain uses TRBV5-1 and TRBJ2-2; D is undetermined. Trimming removed 6 bases at V and 3 bases at J, with 15 bases between. Germline V gene lookup returns CDR1 SGHRS and CDR2 YFSETQ. The CDR3 is 15 amino acids. The CDR3 loop reads CASTIGNPYTGELFF. The CDR3 region has the DNA TGCGCCAGCACCATAGGAAACCCTTACACCGGGGAGCTGTTTTTT.

The genes are TRBV27 and TRBJ2-5, with 8 bases that match TRBD1. In germline, CDR1 is MNHEY, CDR2 SMNVEV (reference sequence). V lost 5 bases, J lost 5 bases, and 7 bases stayed unmatched. This CDR3 is 14 amino acids long. The DNA for the CDR3 is TGTGCCAGCAGTCCCGGACAGGGCTCGGAGACCCAGTACTTC. It codes for CASSPGQGSETQYF.

This clone has only a few counts. The chain carries TRBV6-5 and TRBJ1-2; D is uncertain. Per germline, CDR1 MNHEY and CDR2 SVGAGI. Trimming took 7 bases from V and 1 from J, leaving 16 bases between them. CDR3 length equals 15 residues. CDR3 sequence: CASTTFRGSNYGYTF. The CDR3 region has the DNA TGTGCCAGCACCACGTTCCGGGGTAGTAACTATGGCTACACCTTC.

Worth noting for this clone: One end of the junction varies from germline; a read error may be responsible. In the same sample, other DNA sequences code for this CDR3. The chain uses TRBV19 and TRBJ1-1, with 7 bases fitting TRBD1. The CDR3 runs to 13 residues. Germline V gene lookup returns CDR1 LNHDA and CDR2 SQIVND (reference sequence). The CDR3 DNA reads as TGTGCCAGTAGTATCGACAGGGACACTGAAGCATTCTTT. Amino acids: CASSIDRDTEAFF. Together with reference TRBV19 and TRBJ1-1, the CDR3 gives the full variable domain: DGGITQSPKYLFRKEGQNVTLSCEQNLNHDAMYWYRQDPGQGLRLIYYSQIVNDFQKGDIAEGYSVSREKKESFPLTVTSAQKNPTAFYLCASSIDRDTEAFFGQGTRLTVV.

The chain is built from TRBV7-8 and TRBJ2-2; the D gene is possibly TRBD1 (7 bases). The CDR3 has 14 amino acids. Germline CDR1 is SGHVS and CDR2 is FQNEAQ. V was cut by 6 bases and J by 7 bases, with 15 bases left in between. CDR3 region: CASRGNRGGGELFF. The CDR3 nucleotides read TGTGCCAGCAGAGGAAACAGGGGAGGCGGGGAGCTGTTTTTT.

V and J are TRBV6-6 and TRBJ2-2; a weak D match, TRBD1 (5 bases). Deletions cut 4 bases from V and 0 bases from J, with 6 bases between. CDR3 length equals 14 residues. Germline V lookup: CDR1 MNHNY, CDR2 SVGAGI (reference sequence). CDR3 in amino acids: CASSLTANTGELFF. In DNA, the CDR3 is TGTGCCAGCAGTTTGACAGCGAACACCGGGGAGCTGTTTTTT.